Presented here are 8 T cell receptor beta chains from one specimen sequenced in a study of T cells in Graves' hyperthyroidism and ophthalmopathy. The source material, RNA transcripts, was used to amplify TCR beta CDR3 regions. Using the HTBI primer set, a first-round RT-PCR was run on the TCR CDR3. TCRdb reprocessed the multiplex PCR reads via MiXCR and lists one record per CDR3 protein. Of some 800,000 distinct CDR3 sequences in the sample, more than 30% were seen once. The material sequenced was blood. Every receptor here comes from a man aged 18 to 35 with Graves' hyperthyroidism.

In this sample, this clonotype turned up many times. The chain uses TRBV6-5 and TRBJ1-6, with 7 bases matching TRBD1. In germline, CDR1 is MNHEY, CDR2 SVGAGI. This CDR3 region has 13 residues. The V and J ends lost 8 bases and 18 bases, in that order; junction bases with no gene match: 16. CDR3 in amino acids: CASGSTAQDRDHF. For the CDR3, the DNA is TGTGCCAGCGGATCCACCGCTCAAGACAGGGACCACTTT.

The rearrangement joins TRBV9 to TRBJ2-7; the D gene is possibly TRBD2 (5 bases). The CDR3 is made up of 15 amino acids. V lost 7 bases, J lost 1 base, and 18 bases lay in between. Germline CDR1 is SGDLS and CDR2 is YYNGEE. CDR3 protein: CASSPNPDYSYEQYF. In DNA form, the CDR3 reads TGTGCCAGCTCGCCGAATCCCGACTATTCCTACGAGCAGTACTTC. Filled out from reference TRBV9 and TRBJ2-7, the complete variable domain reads DSGVTQTPKHLITATGQRVTLRCSPRSGDLSVYWYQQSLDQGLQFLIQYYNGEERAKGNILERFSAQQFPDLHSELNLSSLELGDSALYFCASSPNPDYSYEQYFGPGTRLTVT.

CDR3 sequence: CASRTRVFNQPQHF. In nucleotides, the CDR3 is TGTGCCAGCAGAACCAGGGTTTTCAATCAGCCCCAGCATTTT. V is TRBV28 and J is TRBJ1-5; a weak D match, TRBD1 (5 bases). The V gene lost 6 bases and the J gene lost 3 bases, with 12 bases spanning the gap. This CDR3 contains 14 residues. CDR1 is MDHEN, CDR2 SYDVKM, per germline.

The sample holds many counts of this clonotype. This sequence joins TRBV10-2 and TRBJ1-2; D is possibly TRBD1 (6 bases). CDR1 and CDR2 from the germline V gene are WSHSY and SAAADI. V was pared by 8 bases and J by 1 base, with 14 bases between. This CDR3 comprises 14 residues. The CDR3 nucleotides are TGCGCCAGCGCGGAGAAGGGGGTTAACTATGGCTACACCTTC. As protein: CASAEKGVNYGYTF.

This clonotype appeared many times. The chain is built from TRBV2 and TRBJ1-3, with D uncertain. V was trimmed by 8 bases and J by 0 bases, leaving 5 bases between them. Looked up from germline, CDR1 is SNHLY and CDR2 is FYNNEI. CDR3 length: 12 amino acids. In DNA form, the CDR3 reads TGTGCCAGCGTTTCCTCTGGAAACACCATATATTTT. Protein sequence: CASVSSGNTIYF.

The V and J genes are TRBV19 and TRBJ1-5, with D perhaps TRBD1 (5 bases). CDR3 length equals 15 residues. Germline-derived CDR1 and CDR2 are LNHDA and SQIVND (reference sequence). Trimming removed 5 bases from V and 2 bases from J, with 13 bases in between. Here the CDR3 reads CASSRGDNGNQPQHF. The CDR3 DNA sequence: TGTGCCAGTAGTCGGGGGGATAATGGCAATCAGCCCCAGCATTTT.

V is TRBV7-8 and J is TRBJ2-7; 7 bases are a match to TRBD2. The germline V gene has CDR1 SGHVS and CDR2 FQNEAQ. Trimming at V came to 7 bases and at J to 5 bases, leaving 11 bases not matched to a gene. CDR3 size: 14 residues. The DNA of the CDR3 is TGTGCCAGCAATCCGGGGGGTATAGCCCACGAGCAGTACTTC. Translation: CASNPGGIAHEQYF. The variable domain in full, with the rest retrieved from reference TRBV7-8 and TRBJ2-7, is GAGVSQSPRYKVAKRGQDVALRCDPISGHVSLFWYQQALGQGPEFLTYFQNEAQLDKSGLPSDRFFAERPEGSVSTLKIQRTQQEDSAVYLCASNPGGIAHEQYFGPGTRLTVT.

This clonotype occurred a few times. The CDR3 DNA follows: TGCGCCAGCAGCTTGGAGGCAGGGCTAAATAATTCACCCCTCCACTTT. Encoded protein: CASSLEAGLNNSPLHF. This chain uses TRBV5-1 with TRBJ1-6, with TRBD1 as a possible D gene (5 bases). Trimming pared 0 bases from V and 5 bases from J, leaving 12 bases between. Germline lookup yields CDR1 SGHRS and CDR2 YFSETQ. This CDR3 is built from 16 residues.